The sequence of this T cell receptor (beta chain) was determined in a study of T cell responses to AZD1222 COVID-19 vaccine. Method: immunoSEQ multiplex PCR; TCRdb's copy keeps in-frame clones and lacks some. This table has 150,000 or so clones, around nine tenths appearing once. Turning to this clone: Its antigen is unknown.

Study observations and caveats: Nearly half of unique spike-specific TCRs reportedly avoided B.1.351 and B.1.1.7 mutated regions. A rise in Spike-specific TCR breadth and depth followed two AZD1222 doses.

CDR1 and CDR2 from the germline V gene are MNHEY and SVGAGI. The CDR3 extends over 13 amino acids. The V gene lost 10 bases and the J gene lost 7 bases, with 17 bases spanning the gap. V is TRBV6-5 and J is TRBJ1-5; a weak D match, TRBD1 (6 bases). Sample: peripheral blood, taken 28 days after the second AZD1222 dose. The TCR comes from an adult who received the AZD1222 COVID-19 vaccine. The CDR3 here is CATSTGGQQPQHF. CDR3 nucleotide sequence: TGTGCCACTTCGACAGGTGGGCAACAGCCCCAGCATTTT.